This T cell receptor (beta chain) was profiled in a study of cytomegalovirus exposure and HLA in healthy donors. The primer mix had 60 Vbeta and 13 Jbeta primers. Libraries were prepared by immunoSEQ multiplex PCR; TCRdb keeps only in-frame clonotypes and omits some of them. The sample lists fewer than 100,000 clones, 69% seen once, with less than 1.5% in the top ten. With respect to this clone: As yet, its antigen is unknown.

There are 16 residues in the CDR3. The germline V gene has CDR1 MNHEY and CDR2 SMNVEV (reference sequence). Trimming shortened V by 3 bases and J by 0 bases, and 12 bases separated the two germline ends. Study-level findings and limits: Cytomegalovirus status, reportedly, was diagnosed with high specificity and sensitivity by the classifier. Previously analyzed data showed that most TCR beta V segments were productive at a frequency of about 87% or about 30%.

The sample consisted of PBMCs. The chain recombines TRBV27 with TRBJ2-1; TRBD2 might be the D (5 bases). This TCR was sampled from a female donor in good health and CMV-seronegative. CDR3 protein: CASSLASRSSYNEQFF. The DNA for the CDR3 is TGTGCCAGCAGTTTGGCTAGCCGGAGCTCCTACAATGAGCAGTTCTTC.